This T cell receptor beta chain is from a study of blood T cell repertoires in COVID-19. Study as a whole: Whether acute or convalescent, the COVID-19 samples came from the United States, Italy and Spain.

This CDR3 comprises 13 residues. The V end lost 8 bases, the J end lost 6 bases, and 14 bases lay between the germline ends. Adults between roughly 18 and 95 years of age took part from about two dozen US areas. Original analysis: From reference gene primer amplification, estimates of nucleated cell counts were derived. The table came from immunoSEQ multiplex PCR; TCRdb's copy has only in-frame clones and leaves some out. Clonal size and the V and J genes are those of that table, whereas D and trimming came from the DNA. The table lists about 310,000 clones, 75% to 90% of them singletons, with roughly a tenth in the top ten.

This sequence was found in a woman between 40 and 50 years old who had recovered from COVID-19. The sample consisted of PBMCs or T cells enriched from blood (not recorded which). The chain links TRBV23-1 to TRBJ2-1; D possibly corresponds to TRBD1 (7 bases). TRBV23-1 is an ORF; its function is uncertain. The CDR3 here is CASFRRGLNEQFF. The CDR3 bases are TGCGCCAGCTTCAGGAGGGGGCTCAATGAGCAGTTCTTC.